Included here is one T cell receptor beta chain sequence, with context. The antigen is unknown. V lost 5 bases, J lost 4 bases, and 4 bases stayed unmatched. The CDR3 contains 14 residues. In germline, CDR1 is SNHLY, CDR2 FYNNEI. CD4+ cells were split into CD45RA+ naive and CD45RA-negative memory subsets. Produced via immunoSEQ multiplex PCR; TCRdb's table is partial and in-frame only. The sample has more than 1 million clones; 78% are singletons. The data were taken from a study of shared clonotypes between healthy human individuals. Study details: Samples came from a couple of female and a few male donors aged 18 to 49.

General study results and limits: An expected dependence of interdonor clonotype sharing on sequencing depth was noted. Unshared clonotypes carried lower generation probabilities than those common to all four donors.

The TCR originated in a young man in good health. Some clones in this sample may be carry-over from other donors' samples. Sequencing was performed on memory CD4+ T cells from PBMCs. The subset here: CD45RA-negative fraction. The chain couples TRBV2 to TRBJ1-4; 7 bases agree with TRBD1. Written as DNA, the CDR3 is TGTGCCAGCAGTAGGGACAGACTTAATGAAAAACTGTTTTTT. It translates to CASSRDRLNEKLFF.